These 28 T cell receptor beta chains were sequenced from one sample in a study of T cell repertoires in cytomegalovirus infection. These TCRs are of unknown antigen specificity. TCRdb processed the reads anew with MiXCR; each CDR3 protein has one entry. The sample lists 700,000 to 850,000 distinct CDR3 sequences, 32% seen once, with around 12% in the top ten. The sample here was cultured CD8+ T cells from PBMCs, taken from culture after CMV antigen stimulation. The receptors were sampled from a human donor in good health (CMV status not recorded). Some clones in this sample may be carry-over from other donors' samples.

The chain employs TRBV29-1 and TRBJ1-2, with D unclear. V gave up 1 base and J gave up 4 bases, with 1 base separating them. The CDR3 runs to 10 residues. The germline V gene encodes CDR1 SQVTM and CDR2 ANQGSEA. The CDR3 region has the DNA TGCAGCGTTGAAGCCTATGGCTACACCTTC. Translating it yields CSVEAYGYTF.

The V gene is TRBV7-9, the J gene TRBJ2-5; TRBD1 aligns across 7 bases. The CDR3 length is 15 residues. The germline V gene encodes CDR1 SEHNR and CDR2 FQNEAQ (reference sequence). With 2 bases clipped from V and 3 bases from J, the junction kept 6 bases outside the gene matches. CDR3 amino acids: CASSLPGQAKETQYF. The CDR3 DNA follows: TGTGCCAGCAGCTTACCAGGACAGGCCAAAGAGACCCAGTACTTC.

This clonotype was counted many times. The chain's CDR3 is CASSPRTTGGIDTGELFF. The CDR3 DNA sequence: TGTGCCAGCAGCCCACGCACGACAGGGGGCATAGACACCGGGGAGCTGTTTTTT. The V call is TRBV7-8, the J call TRBJ2-2; TRBD1 matches at 10 bases. Per germline, CDR1 SGHVS and CDR2 FQNEAQ. The CDR3 is 18 amino acids. V trimming: 5 bases; J trimming: 3 bases; junction bases outside the gene matches: 12.

The rearrangement links TRBV9 to TRBJ1-1; 9 positions agree with TRBD1. V dropped 6 bases and J dropped 3; count of bases not matched to a gene: 6. The CDR3 loop spans 14 amino acids. Germline-derived CDR1 and CDR2 are SGDLS and YYNGEE. Here the CDR3 reads CASTMTGGDTEAFF. CDR3 sequence (DNA): TGTGCCAGCACCATGACAGGGGGGGACACTGAAGCTTTCTTT.

The chain couples TRBV12-3 or TRBV12-4 to TRBJ2-2, with D maybe TRBD1 (5 bases). The CDR3 sequence is 11 residues long. Written as DNA, the CDR3 is TGTGTAGCAGGGCTCCTAGGGGAGCTGTTTTTT. Protein sequence: CVAGLLGELFF.

The gene calls are TRBV14 and TRBJ2-1; a possible D gene is TRBD2 (5 bases). This CDR3 spans 15 amino acids. Germline V gene data show CDR1 as SGHDN and CDR2 as FVKESK. The ends were cut back, 4 bases at V and 0 bases at J, with 10 bases in the middle. CDR3: CASSPQSGSYNEQFF. DNA for the CDR3: TGTGCCAGCAGCCCCCAGAGCGGCTCCTACAATGAGCAGTTCTTC.

The V gene is TRBV28, the J gene TRBJ2-5; D gene uncertain. Trimming removed 6 bases at V and 5 bases at J, with 4 bases between. The CDR3 is made up of 10 amino acids. CDR1 and CDR2 (germline): MDHEN, SYDVKM. The CDR3 protein is CASRRETQYF. The CDR3 DNA is TGTGCCAGCAGACGGGAGACCCAGTACTTC. The full variable domain, completed using reference TRBV28 and TRBJ2-5, is DVKVTQSSRYLVKRTGEKVFLECVQDMDHENMFWYRQDPGLGLRLIYFSYDVKMKEKGDIPEGYSVSREKKERFSLILESASTNQTSMYLCASRRETQYFGPGTRLLVL.

The CDR3 region is CASRKTENPNQPQHF. The CDR3 nucleotides are TGTGCCAGCAGAAAGACTGAGAACCCTAATCAGCCCCAGCATTTT. The genes are TRBV6-1 and TRBJ1-5; D is undetermined. This CDR3 comprises 15 residues. Germline-derived CDR1 and CDR2 are MNHNS and SASEGT. Trimming took off 6 bases at V and 4 bases at J, with 16 bases between the two ends.

This chain connects TRBV5-6 to TRBJ2-7; D is perhaps TRBD2 (7 bases). The CDR3 totals 17 residues. V was trimmed by 0 bases and J by 0 bases, leaving 16 bases between them. The germline gives CDR1 SGHDT, CDR2 YYEEEE. The CDR3 DNA reads as TGTGCCAGCAGCTTGGCGTTGGCGGGGGCCAGCTCCTACGAGCAGTACGTC. Protein sequence: CASSLALAGASSYEQYV.

The V and J genes are TRBV12-3 or TRBV12-4 and TRBJ2-5; 10 bases agree with TRBD1. The CDR3 covers 15 residues. The junction had 7 bases not matched to a gene; V was cut back by 6 bases and J by 3 bases. The CDR3 sequence: CASSWTGGTEETQYF. CDR3 nucleotides: TGTGCCAGCAGCTGGACAGGGGGAACCGAAGAGACCCAGTACTTC.

This clonotype was counted ten times or more. The gene calls are TRBV7-9 and TRBJ1-5; tentatively, D is TRBD1 (6 bases). Trimming cost V 3 bases and J 7 bases, with 10 bases left between them. CDR3 length: 13 residues. In germline, CDR1 is SEHNR, CDR2 FQNEAQ (reference sequence). The CDR3 loop reads CASSFHQGQPQHF. The CDR3 DNA reads TGTGCCAGCAGCTTTCATCAGGGGCAGCCCCAGCATTTT.

The rearrangement joins TRBV6-6 to TRBJ1-1; no clear D. This CDR3 has 15 residues. Deletions cut 4 bases from V and 3 bases from J, with 15 bases between. CDR1 and CDR2 from the germline V gene are MNHNY and SVGAGI (reference sequence). CDR3 protein: CASSSTNGWHTEAFF. The DNA for the CDR3 is TGTGCCAGCAGTTCAACGAACGGGTGGCACACTGAAGCTTTCTTT.

CDR3 loop: CASRASDGELFF. CDR3 DNA sequence: TGTGCCAGCAGAGCGAGCGACGGGGAGCTGTTTTTT. This chain uses TRBV7-9 with TRBJ2-2; D call uncertain. Trimming removed 6 bases from V and 7 bases from J, with 9 bases in between. Looked up from germline, CDR1 is SEHNR and CDR2 is FQNEAQ (reference sequence). This CDR3 is built from 12 residues.

Ten or more counts support this clonotype. V and J are TRBV7-6 and TRBJ2-1; D is undetermined. The V gene's germline CDR1 is SGHVS and CDR2 FNYEAQ. The CDR3 runs 13 residues. V dropped 5 bases and J dropped 4 bases, with 9 bases sitting between them. DNA for the CDR3: TGTGCCAGCAGCCCGGAAGCTTACAATGAGCAGTTCTTC. Translation: CASSPEAYNEQFF.

This clonotype was found a few times. The chain is built from TRBV12-3 or TRBV12-4 and TRBJ2-1; 11 nucleotides line up with TRBD2. Unmatched junction bases numbered 7, after V lost 5 bases and J lost 4 bases. The length of the CDR3 is 16 residues. This chain's CDR3 is CASSTEGLAAYNEQFF. CDR3 nucleotides: TGTGCCAGCAGTACCGAGGGACTAGCGGCTTACAATGAGCAGTTCTTC.

The V call is TRBV7-6, the J call TRBJ1-4; TRBD1 might be the D (5 bases). The CDR3 consists of 14 residues. Between the trimmed V and J ends, which lost 8 bases and 4 bases, there was a span of 14 bases. CDR1 and CDR2 (germline): SGHVS, FNYEAQ. For the CDR3, the DNA is TGTGCCAGCGGGGGTGAGCTGCATAATGAAAAACTGTTTTTT. This gives the protein CASGGELHNEKLFF.

This clonotype turned up a few times. The rearrangement links TRBV28 to TRBJ2-7; 8 positions match TRBD1. This CDR3 contains 17 residues. V shed 5 bases, J shed 1 base, and the junction held 13 bases outside the gene matches. The germline V gene encodes CDR1 MDHEN and CDR2 SYDVKM. In DNA form, the CDR3 reads TGTGCCAGCAGTGCAAAACGGACAGGGATGATTTCCTACGAGCAGTACGTC. As protein: CASSAKRTGMISYEQYV.

This clonotype occurred a few times. This chain uses TRBV7-8 with TRBJ1-4, with D maybe TRBD1 (5 bases). V was clipped by 4 bases and J by 8 bases, with 17 bases between them. This CDR3 spans 15 amino acids. Germline CDR1 is SGHVS and CDR2 is FQNEAQ. The CDR3 spells CASSSQGKGWEKLFF. CDR3 sequence (DNA): TGTGCCAGCAGCTCCCAGGGAAAGGGCTGGGAAAAACTGTTTTTT.

This clonotype was picked up a small number of times. The rearrangement links TRBV4-1 to TRBJ2-1, with TRBD2 identical over 9 bases. With 1 base clipped from V and 5 bases from J, the junction kept 9 bases outside the gene matches. The CDR3 extends over 17 amino acids. The germline V gene has CDR1 MGHRA and CDR2 YSYEKL. CDR3 in amino acids: CASSQAPWAGGDNEQFF. The DNA for the CDR3 is TGCGCCAGCAGCCAAGCCCCATGGGCGGGGGGGGACAATGAGCAGTTCTTC.

This chain connects TRBV11-2 to TRBJ2-3; D is ambiguous. The CDR3 loop spans 16 amino acids. Between the trimmed V and J ends, which lost 5 bases and 4 bases, there was a span of 19 bases. CDR1 is SGHAT, CDR2 FQNNGV, per germline. CDR3 region: CASSPLGLKLPDTQYF. As DNA, the CDR3 is TGTGCCAGCAGCCCTTTAGGCCTAAAGTTACCAGATACGCAGTATTTT. Supplemented by reference TRBV11-2 and TRBJ2-3, the full variable domain reads EAGVAQSPRYKIIEKRQSVAFWCNPISGHATLYWYQQILGQGPKLLIQFQNNGVVDDSQLPKDRFSAERLKGVDSTLKIQPAKLEDSAVYLCASSPLGLKLPDTQYFGPGTRLTVL.

This clonotype appeared a few times. This chain uses TRBV7-6 with TRBJ1-2, with 7 bases fitting TRBD1. The germline gives CDR1 SGHVS, CDR2 FNYEAQ. V shed 3 bases, J shed 7 bases, and the junction held 8 bases outside the gene matches. The CDR3 runs to 14 residues. The CDR3 sequence is CASSFAGTEFGYTF. CDR3 DNA sequence: TGTGCCAGCAGCTTCGCCGGGACAGAGTTTGGCTACACCTTC.

At least ten counts were recorded for this clonotype. The CDR3 DNA sequence: TGTGCCAGCAGTTTATCGGGGGAGGTAGGGTATGGCTACACCTTC. Protein: CASSLSGEVGYGYTF. This sequence joins TRBV12-3 or TRBV12-4 and TRBJ1-2, with a weak D call TRBD1 (5 bases). V shed 2 bases and J shed 5 bases, with 15 bases lying between them. CDR3 length equals 15 residues.

The chain couples TRBV20-1 to TRBJ2-1; 8 bases agree with TRBD2. Germline CDR1 and CDR2: DFQATT and SNEGSKA (reference sequence). The CDR3 is 17 amino acids. The V and J ends lost 0 bases and 0 bases, in that order; junction bases with no gene match: 7. CDR3 sequence (DNA): TGCAGTGCTAGAGAGTATGGGCGGGGGGTCTCCTACAATGAGCAGTTCTTC. The encoded protein is CSAREYGRGVSYNEQFF.

This clonotype was counted many times. The J gene is TRBJ1-5, the V gene TRBV19, with D perhaps matching TRBD1 (6 bases). Germline V gene data show CDR1 as LNHDA and CDR2 as SQIVND (reference sequence). CDR3 length: 14 amino acids. The ends were cut back, 3 bases at V and 4 bases at J, with 10 bases in the middle. The CDR3, as DNA: TGTGCCAGTAGTATCAGGGGCGGAAATCAGCCCCAGCATTTT. This translates into CASSIRGGNQPQHF.

The CDR3 protein is CASSQGFPGTVDSYEQYF. The CDR3, as DNA: TGTGCCAGCAGCCAAGGCTTCCCCGGGACGGTAGACTCCTACGAGCAGTACTTC. The V call is TRBV14, the J call TRBJ2-7; D assignment may be TRBD1 or TRBD2 (5 bases each). The V end was cut by 1 base, the J end by 0 bases, with 19 bases between. The CDR3 length is 18 residues. Germline V gene data show CDR1 as SGHDN and CDR2 as FVKESK.

This clonotype has just a few counts. The CDR3: CSARVRSSYNEQFF. In DNA, the CDR3 is TGCAGTGCTAGAGTCCGAAGCTCCTACAATGAGCAGTTCTTC. The V call is TRBV20-1, the J call TRBJ2-1; D is uncertain. The germline CDR1 and CDR2 sequences are DFQATT and SNEGSKA (reference sequence). The V end was cut by 1 base, the J end by 0 bases, with 7 bases between. The CDR3 runs to 14 residues.

The table lists this clonotype with a few counts. The rearrangement uses TRBV19 and TRBJ2-2; possibly TRBD1 for D (5 bases). Germline loops: CDR1 LNHDA, CDR2 SQIVND (reference sequence). The CDR3 is made up of 16 amino acids. V shed 3 bases and J shed 3 bases, with 14 bases lying between them. CDR3 region: CASSITSPGYTGELFF. The CDR3 region has the DNA TGTGCCAGTAGTATTACATCCCCAGGGTACACCGGGGAGCTGTTTTTT.

CDR3 region: CASSLRGLEPQHF. CDR3 in DNA: TGTGCCAGCAGTTTAAGGGGGCTGGAGCCCCAGCATTTT. The rearrangement uses TRBV12-3 or TRBV12-4 and TRBJ1-5; 7 bases align to TRBD1. The CDR3 runs 13 residues. Trimming removed 2 bases from V and 8 bases from J; junction bases left unmatched: 3.